The 10 T cell receptor beta chains listed next were all sequenced from one sample in a study of radiotherapy plus CTLA-4 blockade in lung cancer. TCRdb keeps only in-frame clones here, not all; method: immunoSEQ multiplex PCR. This table holds 80,000 to 100,000 clones, 82% found once. Sequenced material: peripheral blood, taken from a patient treated with radiotherapy plus ipilimumab. The receptors originated from a human donor with non-small cell lung cancer who had a partial response to radiotherapy plus ipilimumab.

This chain connects TRBV5-1 to TRBJ1-2; 10 bases fit TRBD1. Unmatched junction bases numbered 4, after V lost 4 bases and J lost 4 bases. This CDR3 is 14 amino acids long. CDR1 and CDR2 (germline): SGHRS, YFSETQ. CDR3 nucleotides: TGCGCCAGCAGCCCGAGGGACAGGGGCTATGGCTACACCTTC. Protein: CASSPRDRGYGYTF.

This clone has a single count. J is TRBJ1-5 and V is TRBV19; 7 bases fit TRBD1. V lost 5 bases to trimming and J lost 6 bases; unmatched junction nucleotides: 7. CDR3 size: 14 residues. Germline lookup yields CDR1 LNHDA and CDR2 SQIVND (reference sequence). The CDR3 here is CASSANRGGQPQHF. For the CDR3, the DNA is TGTGCCAGTAGTGCTAACAGGGGAGGTCAGCCCCAGCATTTT.

The rearrangement uses TRBV6-5 and TRBJ2-1; D may be TRBD2 (6 bases). Germline CDR1 and CDR2: MNHEY and SVGAGI. Trimming left V 5 bases short and J 7 bases short, with 18 bases between. The CDR3 runs to 15 residues. The CDR3 sequence is CASSTRRRGVNEQFF. The CDR3 DNA follows: TGTGCCAGCAGTACCCGGCGGAGGGGAGTGAATGAGCAGTTCTTC.

In its sample, this clone was seen once. V is TRBV5-1 and J is TRBJ2-1, with TRBD1 as a possible D gene (5 bases). Trimming cost V 2 bases and J 8 bases, with 8 bases left between them. There are 12 residues in the CDR3. Germline V gene lookup returns CDR1 SGHRS and CDR2 YFSETQ. CDR3 coding DNA: TGCGCCAGCAGCTTTCAGGGTGATGAGCAGTTCTTC. Translation gives CASSFQGDEQFF.

V gene TRBV4-1 combines with J gene TRBJ2-7; maybe TRBD2 (7 bases). The length of the CDR3 is 17 residues. V dropped 2 bases and J dropped 0 bases, with 17 bases sitting between them. Germline V gene data show CDR1 as MGHRA and CDR2 as YSYEKL. The CDR3, as DNA: TGCGCCAGCAGCCAATTTAAGAGCGGGACACCCTCCTACGAGCAGTACTTC. It is translated as CASSQFKSGTPSYEQYF.

The chain joins TRBV2 to TRBJ1-1; no firm D call. The CDR3 is 14 amino acids. V was clipped by 7 bases and J by 0 bases, with 12 bases between them. Per the germline V gene, CDR1 is SNHLY and CDR2 is FYNNEI. The chain's CDR3 is CASKVGGLNTEAFF. The CDR3 DNA is TGTGCCAGCAAAGTAGGAGGGTTGAACACTGAAGCTTTCTTT.

The rearrangement joins TRBV30 to TRBJ2-7; D possibly corresponds to TRBD2 (8 bases). Trimming shortened V by 3 bases and J by 4 bases, and 31 bases separated the two germline ends. The CDR3 runs to 19 residues. Germline V gene data show CDR1 as GTSNPN and CDR2 as SVGIG (reference sequence). The CDR3: CAWSVGQHFARREAYEQYF. CDR3 in DNA: TGTGCCTGGAGCGTGGGACAGCACTTCGCTCGGCGGGAGGCATACGAGCAGTACTTC. Combining the CDR3 with reference TRBV30 and TRBJ2-7 gives the whole variable domain SQTIHQWPATLVQPVGSPLSLECTVEGTSNPNLYWYRQAAGRGLQLLFYSVGIGQISSEVPQNLSASRPQDRQFILSSKKLLLSDSGFYLCAWSVGQHFARREAYEQYFGPGTRLTVT.

The CDR3 loop is CASSLRGNEQFF. The CDR3 DNA is TGTGCCAGCAGCTTAAGGGGTAATGAGCAGTTCTTC. The chain has TRBV7-9 and TRBJ2-1; D perhaps matches TRBD1 (5 bases). The CDR3 extends over 12 amino acids. Germline V CDR1 and CDR2: SEHNR, FQNEAQ (reference sequence). Trimming pared 2 bases from V and 7 bases from J, leaving 6 bases between.

J is TRBJ1-2 and V is TRBV6-5; 10 nucleotides align to TRBD1. The germline gives CDR1 MNHEY, CDR2 SVGAGI. The CDR3 is 16 amino acids. V shed 2 bases, J shed 4 bases, and the junction held 7 bases outside the gene matches. In DNA form, the CDR3 reads TGTGCCAGCAGTTACCTACGGACAGGGGGAGGCTATGGCTACACCTTC. Protein product: CASSYLRTGGGYGYTF.

The rearrangement uses TRBV27 and TRBJ2-2; TRBD2 is a possible D gene (6 bases). Germline V gene lookup returns CDR1 MNHEY and CDR2 SMNVEV (reference sequence). The CDR3 extends over 16 amino acids. V was pared by 3 bases and J by 2 bases, with 13 bases between. The DNA of the CDR3 is TGTGCCAGCAGTTTCGGCGGGACCTTAAACACCGGGGAGCTGTTTTTT. The encoded protein is CASSFGGTLNTGELFF.